This TCR beta chain derives from a study of beta chain features in type 1 diabetes. Across the whole study: Researchers looked at approximately 110,000,000 sorted cells across all samples.

This clone showed up just a few times. The target antigen is unknown. Sequenced material consisted of expressed TCRB transcripts (all of the isolated RNA was reverse transcribed). Sequenced by immunoSEQ multiplex PCR; TCRdb stores in-frame clones only, minus some. The sample lists hundreds of thousands of clones, around 15% occurring once. Findings of the study overall: The naive, central memory and Treg TCRB repertoires showed an apparent similarity that was greater among patients than among healthy donors. Whether TCRB rearrangement is influenced by HLA type was left unresolved in this analysis.

CD4+ naive, central memory, regulatory and stem cell-like memory subsets were isolated by sorting on CD45RO/CCR7/CD25/CD127/CD95/CD27. Material for sequencing was naive CD4+ T cells from blood. The receptor comes from a man between 18 and 29 years old in good health.

The CDR3 reads CASSATPRTEAFF. The DNA for the CDR3 is TGTGCCAGCAGCGCCACACCACGCACTGAAGCTTTCTTT. The chain joins TRBV9 to TRBJ1-1; D ambiguous. The CDR3 is 13 residues long. CDR1 is SGDLS, CDR2 YYNGEE, per germline. V shed 3 bases and J shed 4 bases, with 10 bases lying between them.